This TCR beta chain was sequenced for a study of Graves' ophthalmopathy and Graves' hyperthyroidism. The CDR3 length is 13 residues. Germline-derived CDR1 and CDR2 are SGHVS and FNYEAQ. The V and J ends lost 6 bases and 5 bases respectively, with 14 bases between them. CAS ≥3, NOSPECS ≥4, moderate-to-severe activity and duration under 3 months marked donors with ophthalmopathy. Certain patients, namely those with other autoimmune diseases, uncontrolled infections, pregnancy or lactation, were excluded. It was from 8.5 to 10 ml of fresh peripheral blood that the PBMCs came. Amplification from RNA transcripts yielded the TCR beta CDR3 regions. HTBI primers were employed in first-round RT-PCR, then a second-round multiplex PCR followed. TCRdb processed the multiplex PCR reads anew with MiXCR; each CDR3 protein has one entry. The sample yields hundreds of thousands of distinct CDR3 sequences, around 50% seen once.

The rearrangement uses TRBV7-6 and TRBJ2-7; D tentatively fits TRBD1 or TRBD2 (5 bases each). This sequence originates from an adult man with Graves' ophthalmopathy. Sample: peripheral blood. The DNA of the CDR3 is TGTGCCAGCAGTTCTGTCATGGGGGACGAGCAGTACTTC. Protein product: CASSSVMGDEQYF.